This T cell receptor beta chain was found in a study of CD8 T cells in ankylosing spondylitis (dated by TCRdb to 2016 to 2017). Regarding the study in general: The study set out to find disease-linked TCR variants by profiling T cell receptor beta repertoires in ankylosing spondylitis patients and healthy donors. Peripheral blood was sampled, and synovial fluid was also collected from ankylosing spondylitis patients. In total, the full study cohort was made up of over a hundred healthy donors and about two dozen ankylosing spondylitis patients. What the research found in general, with its limitations: The disease-linked clones had a CD8+ phenotype and were found at relatively low frequencies in peripheral blood. Blood from ankylosing spondylitis patients appeared to be characterized by a TCR beta motif made up of seven or eight highly homologous amino acid variants. Some motif variants were previously reported in synovial fluid and blood of reactive arthritis patients, suggesting common disease-initiation mechanisms. According to the report, matched synovial fluid samples from ankylosing spondylitis patients were significantly enriched for the disease-linked clones.

The sample holds a few counts of this clonotype. The target of this receptor is not known. Per-nucleotide qualities are absent, and no much larger clonotype sits a single base away. TCRdb shows the sequencer as Illumina HiSeq 2500. Quantitative 5'-RACE with molecular barcodes was the method used to prepare the TCR beta libraries. The authors processed their data as follows. To identify disease-linked TCR variants, a new computational method was used, one built on a probabilistic model of VDJ rearrangement. The public reads were reanalyzed by TCRdb: fastp trimming at Q25, MiXCR alignment, in-frame beta chains only. Rows are combined by CDR3 protein, so each entry shows the most common genes and DNA. The V and J calls and clone size are TCRdb's, not the authors'. Recorded for this sample are around 130,000 distinct CDR3 sequences; roughly 18% of them occurred a single time. The top ten constitute roughly a third of the sample.

This TCR came from a male donor with ankylosing spondylitis. The sequenced material came from blood, either unsorted or a sorted T cell fraction (not recorded which).

The CDR3 here reads CATAPGGHTDTQYF. In nucleotides, the sequence is TGTGCCACCGCGCCAGGGGGGCACACAGATACGCAGTATTTT. Recombination linked TRBV12-3 or TRBV12-4 to TRBJ2-3; a tentative D match to TRBD1 spans 7 bases. The CDR3 starts with the cysteine, ends with the phenylalanine, and has 14 residues. Only the CDR3 portion is preserved as DNA: 42 bases, with reading frame beginning at the first base. The V and J ends are trimmed by 10 bases and 2 bases, leaving 16 bases between them.